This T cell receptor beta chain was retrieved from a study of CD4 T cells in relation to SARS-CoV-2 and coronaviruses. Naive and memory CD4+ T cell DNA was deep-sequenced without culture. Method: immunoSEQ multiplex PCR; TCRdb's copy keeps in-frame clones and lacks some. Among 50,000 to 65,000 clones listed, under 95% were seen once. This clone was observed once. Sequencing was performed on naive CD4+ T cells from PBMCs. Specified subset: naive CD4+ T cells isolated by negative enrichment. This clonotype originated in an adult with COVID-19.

For the CDR3, the DNA is TGTGCCAGCAGTATCGGCGGCTCAGACGGCAATCAGCCCCAGCATTTT. This gives the protein CASSIGGSDGNQPQHF. This chain uses TRBV27 with TRBJ1-5; D uncertain. Trimming took 5 bases from V and 2 from J, leaving 16 bases between them. Per the germline V gene, CDR1 is MNHEY and CDR2 is SMNVEV (reference sequence). The CDR3 is 16 amino acids.